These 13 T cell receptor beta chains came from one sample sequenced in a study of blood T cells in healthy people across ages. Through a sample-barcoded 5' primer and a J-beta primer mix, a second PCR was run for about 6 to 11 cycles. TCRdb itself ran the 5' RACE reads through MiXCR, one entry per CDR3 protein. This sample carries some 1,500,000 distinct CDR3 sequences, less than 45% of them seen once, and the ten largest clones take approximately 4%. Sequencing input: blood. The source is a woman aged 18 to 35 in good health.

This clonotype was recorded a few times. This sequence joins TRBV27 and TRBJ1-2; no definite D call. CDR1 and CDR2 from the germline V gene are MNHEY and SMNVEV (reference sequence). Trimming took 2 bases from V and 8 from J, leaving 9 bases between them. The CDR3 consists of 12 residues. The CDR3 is CASSLNGLGYTF. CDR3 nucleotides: TGTGCCAGCAGTTTAAATGGGTTGGGCTACACCTTC.

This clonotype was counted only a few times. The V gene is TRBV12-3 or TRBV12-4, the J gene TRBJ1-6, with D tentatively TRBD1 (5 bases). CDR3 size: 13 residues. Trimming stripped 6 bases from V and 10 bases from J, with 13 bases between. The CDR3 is CASRTGGGSPLHF. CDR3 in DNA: TGTGCCAGCAGAACAGGTGGTGGATCACCCCTCCACTTT.

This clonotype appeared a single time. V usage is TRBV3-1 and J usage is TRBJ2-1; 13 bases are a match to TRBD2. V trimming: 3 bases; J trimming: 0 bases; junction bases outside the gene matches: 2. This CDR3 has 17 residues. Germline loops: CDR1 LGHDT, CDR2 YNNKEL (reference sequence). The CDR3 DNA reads TGTGCCAGCAGCCACCGGACTAGCGGGAGCTCCTACAATGAGCAGTTCTTC. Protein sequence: CASSHRTSGSSYNEQFF.

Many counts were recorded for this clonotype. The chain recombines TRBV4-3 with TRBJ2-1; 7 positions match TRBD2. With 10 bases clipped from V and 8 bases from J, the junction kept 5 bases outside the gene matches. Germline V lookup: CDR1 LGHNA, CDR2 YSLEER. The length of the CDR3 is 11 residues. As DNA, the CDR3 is TGCGCCACAGGACTAGAAGATGAGCAGTTCTTC. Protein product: CATGLEDEQFF.

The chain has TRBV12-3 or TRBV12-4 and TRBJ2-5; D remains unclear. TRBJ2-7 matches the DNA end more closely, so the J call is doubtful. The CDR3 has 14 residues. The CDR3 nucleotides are TGTGCCAGCAGTTTTCAGCTAGACTCCTACGAGCAGTACTTC. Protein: CASSFQLDSYEQYF.

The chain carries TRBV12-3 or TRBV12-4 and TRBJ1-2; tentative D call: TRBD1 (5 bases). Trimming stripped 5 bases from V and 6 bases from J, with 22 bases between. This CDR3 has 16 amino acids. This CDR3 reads CASSKTGTDVGNGYTF. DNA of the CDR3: TGTGCCAGCAGTAAAACCGGGACCGACGTGGGCAATGGCTACACCTTC.

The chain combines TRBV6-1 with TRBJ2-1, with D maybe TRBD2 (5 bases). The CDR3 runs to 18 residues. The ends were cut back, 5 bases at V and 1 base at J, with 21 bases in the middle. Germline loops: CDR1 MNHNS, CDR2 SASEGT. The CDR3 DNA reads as TGTGCCAGCAGTAAGTCAGCGGTGGTGAGTCAGTCCTACAATGAGCAGTTCTTC. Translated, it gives CASSKSAVVSQSYNEQFF.

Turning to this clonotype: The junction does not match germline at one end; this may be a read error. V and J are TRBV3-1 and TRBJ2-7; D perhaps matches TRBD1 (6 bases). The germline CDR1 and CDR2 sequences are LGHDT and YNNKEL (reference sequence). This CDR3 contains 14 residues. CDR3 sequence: CTSSQSRTAYEQYF. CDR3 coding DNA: TGTACCAGCAGCCAATCACGGACAGCCTACGAGCAGTACTTC.

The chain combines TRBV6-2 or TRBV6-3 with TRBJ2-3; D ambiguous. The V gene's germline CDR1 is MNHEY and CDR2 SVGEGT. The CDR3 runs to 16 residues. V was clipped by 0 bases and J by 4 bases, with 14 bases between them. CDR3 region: CASSYSASTRSDTQYF. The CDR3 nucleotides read TGTGCCAGCAGTTACTCGGCCAGCACCCGCTCAGATACGCAGTATTTT.

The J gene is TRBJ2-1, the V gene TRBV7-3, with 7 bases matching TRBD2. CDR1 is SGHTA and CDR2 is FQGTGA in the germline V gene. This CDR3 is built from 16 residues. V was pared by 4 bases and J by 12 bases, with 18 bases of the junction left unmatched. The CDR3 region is CASSSWRGGSPGVQFF. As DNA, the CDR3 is TGTGCCAGCAGCTCTTGGCGGGGCGGGAGCCCCGGAGTGCAGTTCTTC.

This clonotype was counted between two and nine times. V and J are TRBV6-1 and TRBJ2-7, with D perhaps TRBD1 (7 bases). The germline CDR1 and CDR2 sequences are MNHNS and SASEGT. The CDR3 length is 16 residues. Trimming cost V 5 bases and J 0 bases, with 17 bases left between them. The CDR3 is CASSRRDSATSYEQYF. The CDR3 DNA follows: TGTGCCAGCAGTCGGCGGGACAGCGCAACCTCCTACGAGCAGTACTTC.

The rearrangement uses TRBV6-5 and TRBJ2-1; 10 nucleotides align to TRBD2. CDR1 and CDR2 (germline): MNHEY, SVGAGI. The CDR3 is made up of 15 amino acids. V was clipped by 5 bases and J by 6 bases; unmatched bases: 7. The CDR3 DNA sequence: TGTGCCAGCAGTGTAGCGGGGGGAACGATCAATGAGCAGTTCTTC. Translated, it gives CASSVAGGTINEQFF.

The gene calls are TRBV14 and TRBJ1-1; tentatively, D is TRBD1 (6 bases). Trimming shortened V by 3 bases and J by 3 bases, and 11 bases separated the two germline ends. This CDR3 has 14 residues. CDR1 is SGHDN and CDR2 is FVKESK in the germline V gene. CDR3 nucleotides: TGTGCCAGCAGCCATACAGGGTCTGACACTGAAGCTTTCTTT. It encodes CASSHTGSDTEAFF. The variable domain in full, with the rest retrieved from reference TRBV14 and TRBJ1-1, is EAGVTQFPSHSVIEKGQTVTLRCDPISGHDNLYWYRRVMGKEIKFLLHFVKESKQDESGMPNNRFLAERTGGTYSTLKVQPAELEDSGVYFCASSHTGSDTEAFFGQGTRLTVV.